Detailed here is one T cell receptor beta chain. Its antigen is unidentified. The sample is drawn from a study of T cell responses to AZD1222 COVID-19 vaccine. The study, taken as a whole, reports: No repertoire was sampled before or during the peak T cell response, only after it.

Per the germline V gene, CDR1 is SGHVS and CDR2 is FQNEAQ. V was shortened by 1 base and J by 0 bases, with 8 bases between the two germline ends. The CDR3 consists of 15 residues. Profiling relied on immunoSEQ multiplex PCR, and the TCRdb table lists in-frame clones only, not all of them. Counted here are some 130,000 clones, approximately 86% occurring once; the ten biggest clones make up roughly 2.6%. This TCR was sampled from an adult in good health. The V gene is TRBV7-8, the J gene TRBJ2-3; D is unclear. Sample: peripheral blood, taken on day 0 of AZD1222 vaccination. The CDR3 bases are TGTGCCAGCAGCTTAGAGGCACGAAGCACAGATACGCAGTATTTT. Translating it yields CASSLEARSTDTQYF.